Below are 5 T cell receptor beta chains sequenced from a single sample in a study of blood T cell repertoires in COVID-19. Assay used: immunoSEQ multiplex PCR; TCRdb lists only in-frame clones, some missing. The sample includes roughly 250,000 clones, 70% to 90% seen only once; the top ten take more than 3.5%. Specimen: PBMCs or T cells enriched from blood (not recorded which). The receptors were sampled from a woman aged 30 to 39 who had recovered from COVID-19.

The J gene is TRBJ2-3, the V gene TRBV5-3; TRBD1 is a possible D gene (6 bases). TRBV5-3 is designated an ORF whose function remains uncertain. Trimming removed 7 bases at V and 2 bases at J, with 17 bases between. CDR3 size: 15 residues. The CDR3 here is CARPCPRGNTDTQYF. The CDR3 region has the DNA TGTGCCAGACCCTGCCCCAGGGGCAACACAGATACGCAGTATTTT.

The chain's CDR3 is CASSPDSGNLLGLQETQYF. The CDR3 DNA reads as TGTGCCAGCAGTCCCGATAGCGGGAACCTATTGGGCCTCCAAGAGACCCAGTACTTC. This chain joins TRBV28 and TRBJ2-5; 8 bases map to TRBD2. CDR3 size: 19 residues. The J segment lost 1 base and the V segment lost 5 bases, leaving 18 bases of the junction unmatched. The germline V gene has CDR1 MDHEN and CDR2 SYDVKM.

About this clone: The sample holds other DNA sequences that translate to the same CDR3. The chain couples TRBV24-1 to TRBJ1-2, with D maybe TRBD1 (6 bases). The CDR3 runs 14 residues. Trimming removed 4 bases from V and 2 bases from J, with 10 bases in between. The germline CDR1 and CDR2 sequences are KGHDR and SFDVKD. The CDR3 DNA follows: TGTGCCACCAGTGACCGAACAGGGAACTATGGCTACACCTTC. Residues: CATSDRTGNYGYTF.

The gene calls are TRBV3-1 (or the pseudogene TRBV3-2) and TRBJ2-5; a weak D match, TRBD2 (5 bases). The CDR3 has 16 residues. Germline CDR1 and CDR2: LGHDT and YNNKEL (reference sequence). Trimming removed 1 base from V and 0 bases from J, with 12 bases in between. The CDR3 nucleotides read TGTGCCAGCAGCCAAGTTGCGACTACCAACCAAGAGACCCAGTACTTC. It encodes CASSQVATTNQETQYF.

The chain combines TRBV6-5 with TRBJ1-1; a possible D gene is TRBD1 (5 bases). V was pared by 6 bases and J by 4 bases, with 12 bases between. The CDR3 runs 13 residues. Germline values: CDR1 MNHEY, CDR2 SVGAGI. CDR3 sequence reads: CASRATVLTEAFF. CDR3 in DNA: TGTGCCAGCAGGGCGACAGTTCTCACTGAAGCTTTCTTT.